These 8 T cell receptor beta chains were all obtained from the same sample, sequenced in a study of memory CD4+ T cells and cytomegalovirus serostatus. The sort gate was single viable CD3+CD4+CD8-CD45RO+ cells for memory CD4+ T cells. Method: immunoSEQ multiplex PCR; TCRdb's copy keeps in-frame clones and lacks some. The repertoire consists of some 35,000 clones, with 79% occurring once and the leading ten covering roughly 5%. Specimen: memory CD4+ T cells from blood. Every receptor here comes from an adult in good health and CMV-seropositive.

V is TRBV27 and J is TRBJ2-5; D remains unclear. Trimming took 2 bases from V and 4 from J, leaving 11 bases between them. Per the germline V gene, CDR1 is MNHEY and CDR2 is SMNVEV (reference sequence). This CDR3 has 14 amino acids. In DNA, the CDR3 is TGTGCCAGCAGTTTAGGCCTAACCTCAGAGACCCAGTACTTC. It encodes CASSLGLTSETQYF.

This chain links TRBV7-8 with TRBJ1-2; D is uncertain. The V end lost 1 base, the J end lost 7 bases, and 10 bases lay between the germline ends. This CDR3 comprises 13 residues. Germline V gene sequence: CDR1 SGHVS, CDR2 FQNEAQ. DNA of the CDR3: TGTGCCAGCAGCTTAGTGGGGAGAACTGGCTACACCTTC. Its translation is CASSLVGRTGYTF.

In its sample, this clone is medium-sized. Other nucleotide sequences from this sample produce the same CDR3. This chain joins TRBV18 and TRBJ1-1, with a weak D call TRBD1 (5 bases). The CDR3 consists of 13 residues. The ends were cut back, 4 bases at V and 1 base at J, with 7 bases in the middle. Germline CDR1 reads KGHSH; CDR2 reads LQKENI. DNA of the CDR3: TGTGCCAGCTCACGGCAGGGGAACACTGAAGCTTTCTTT. It encodes CASSRQGNTEAFF.

V is TRBV4-3 and J is TRBJ2-4; possibly TRBD1 for D (7 bases). The germline V and J ends were trimmed by 0 bases and 10 bases, with 13 bases remaining between them. The CDR3 covers 14 residues. Germline V CDR1 and CDR2: LGHNA, YSLEER. The DNA of the CDR3 is TGCGCCAGCAGCCAAGATCCCCAGGGGGGTATTCAGTACTTC. Translating gives CASSQDPQGGIQYF.

The chain has TRBV11-1 and TRBJ2-1; TRBD2 matches 12 bases. The trim removed 4 bases at V and 9 bases at J, leaving 10 bases unmatched. This CDR3 is 16 amino acids long. CDR1 and CDR2 from the germline V gene are SGHAT and FQDESV (reference sequence). The CDR3 DNA is TGTGCCAGCAGCTGGTCGACTAGCGGGGGAGGAGGTGAGCAGTTCTTC. This codes for CASSWSTSGGGGEQFF.

This chain connects TRBV6-1 to TRBJ1-1; the D gene is possibly TRBD1 (6 bases). V was trimmed by 5 bases and J by 3 bases, leaving 13 bases between them. The CDR3 loop spans 14 amino acids. The germline V gene encodes CDR1 MNHNS and CDR2 SASEGT. In DNA, the CDR3 is TGTGCCAGCAGTAAAGAGTACAGGGACACTGAAGCTTTCTTT. Translation gives CASSKEYRDTEAFF.

The rearrangement joins TRBV5-6 to TRBJ2-3; D tentatively fits TRBD1 or TRBD2 (6 bases each). V shed 4 bases and J shed 6 bases, with 12 bases lying between them. Germline CDR1 reads SGHDT; CDR2 reads YYEEEE. CDR3 length equals 13 residues. The CDR3 DNA reads as TGTGCCAGCAGCCGTCGGAGGGGGGATACGCAGTATTTT. This encodes CASSRRRGDTQYF.

This clone has only a few counts. The chain uses TRBV2 and TRBJ1-6; D perhaps matches TRBD1 (5 bases). The CDR3 extends over 15 amino acids. Germline V lookup: CDR1 SNHLY, CDR2 FYNNEI. The V and J ends lost 8 bases and 7 bases respectively, with 18 bases between them. CDR3 amino acids: CASCRSPGSNSPLHF. The DNA for the CDR3 is TGTGCCAGCTGTCGGTCGCCAGGGTCGAATTCACCCCTCCACTTT.